This T cell receptor beta chain was observed in a study of early T cells in non-severe SARS-CoV-2 infection. Study information: Unsorted whole blood bulk RNA was sequenced, with unpaired chains.

This clonotype was counted between two and nine times. Germline CDR1 and CDR2: LNHDA and SQIVND (reference sequence). This CDR3 contains 15 residues. The trim removed 2 bases at V and 4 bases at J, leaving 1 base unmatched. cDNA molecules, individually, were tagged with unique molecular identifiers. TCRdb passed the 5' RACE reads through MiXCR, listing each CDR3 protein once. The table includes about 56,000 distinct CDR3 sequences, over 12% detected once. Sequencing used whole blood, obtained at baseline. This TCR was sampled from an adult who was a healthcare worker with PCR-confirmed SARS-CoV-2 infection or an uninfected control (not recorded which). The genes are TRBV19 and TRBJ2-2; 10 nucleotides align to TRBD2. CDR3 sequence reads: CASSIIAGGTGELFF. CDR3 DNA sequence: TGTGCCAGTAGTATAATAGCGGGGGGCACCGGGGAGCTGTTTTTT.